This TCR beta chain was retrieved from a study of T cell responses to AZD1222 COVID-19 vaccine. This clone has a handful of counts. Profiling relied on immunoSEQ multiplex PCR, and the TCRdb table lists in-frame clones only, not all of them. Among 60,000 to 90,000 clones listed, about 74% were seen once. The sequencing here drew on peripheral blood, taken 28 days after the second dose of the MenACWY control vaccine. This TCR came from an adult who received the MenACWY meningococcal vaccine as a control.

The CDR3 nucleotides read TGTGCCACCCCGCGTAGCGAGCGGGGGGACGGCGCCGGGGAGCTGTTTTTT. This encodes CATPRSERGDGAGELFF. The rearrangement links TRBV6-4 to TRBJ2-2; 9 positions match TRBD2. The CDR3 is 17 amino acids. CDR1 and CDR2 (germline): MRHNA, SNTAGT. Unmatched junction bases numbered 18, after V lost 10 bases and J lost 6 bases.